This paragraph covers one T cell receptor (beta chain) sequence. Preparation of the TCRbeta library was carried out with unique molecular identifiers. In TCRdb, the PCR reads were re-called with MiXCR into one record per CDR3 protein. The table has hundreds of thousands of distinct CDR3 sequences, over 10% seen once. This entry is derived from a study of T-cell reconstitution after alpha-beta-depleted transplantation in children. J lost 6 bases, V lost 5 bases, and 10 bases had no gene match. Germline CDR1 SQVTM, CDR2 ANQGSEA. The CDR3 is made up of 14 amino acids. V and J are TRBV29-1 and TRBJ2-3, with TRBD2 matching over 8 bases. The sample in question was PBMCs, mostly from graft donor cells, obtained 360 days after TCRalphabeta/CD19-depleted stem cell transplant. The clonotype comes from a male patient between 5 and 17 years old who had a stem cell transplant for acute myeloid leukemia, so the T cells may come from the graft donor. The CDR3 loop reads CSVRASGLSDTQYF. For the CDR3, the DNA is TGCAGCGTTCGGGCTAGCGGGTTGTCGGATACGCAGTATTTT.